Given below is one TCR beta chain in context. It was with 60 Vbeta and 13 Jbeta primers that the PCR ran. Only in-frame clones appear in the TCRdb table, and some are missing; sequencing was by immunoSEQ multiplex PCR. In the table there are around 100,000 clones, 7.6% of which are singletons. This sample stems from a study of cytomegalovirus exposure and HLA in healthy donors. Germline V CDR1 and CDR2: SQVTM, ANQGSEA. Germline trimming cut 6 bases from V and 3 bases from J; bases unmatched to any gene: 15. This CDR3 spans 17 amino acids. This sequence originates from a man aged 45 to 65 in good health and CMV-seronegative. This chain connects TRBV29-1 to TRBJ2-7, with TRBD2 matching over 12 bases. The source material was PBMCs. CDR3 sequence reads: CSVIYTQTSGRNYEQYF. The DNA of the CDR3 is TGCAGCGTCATCTACACCCAAACTAGCGGGAGGAACTACGAGCAGTACTTC.